These T cell receptor beta chains were read from a single sample in a study of Ad26.COV2.S vaccination and SARS-CoV-2 variants. Repertoires were generated with immunoSEQ multiplex PCR, while TCRdb's copy carries only in-frame clones and drops some. The sample has some 340,000 clones, around 84% seen once. Source: peripheral blood, taken in a trial of Ad26.COV2.S vaccine versus placebo. These receptors originate from a person between 18 and 60 years old who received the Ad26.COV2.S COVID-19 vaccine or a placebo. CDR3s include the opening cysteine and the closing phenylalanine or tryptophan. Each record gives: J gene, D gene, clone size, V gene, CDR3 protein, CDR3 DNA. The D gene is left open where the match is weak. The listing skips clone size in some rows; elsewhere it reads once, few, many or a size class.

>TRBJ1-4|TRBD1|few|TRBV4-3
CASSQGRTGVGEKLFF
TGCGCCAGCAGCCAGGGGCGTACAGGGGTTGGGGAGAAACTGTTTTTT
>TRBJ1-1|.|once|TRBV29-1
CSVAPGGTEAFF
TGCAGCGTCGCGCCCGGGGGCACTGAAGCTTTCTTT
>TRBJ2-5|.|.|TRBV7-9
CASSKEETQYF
TGTGCCAGCAGCAAAGAAGAGACCCAGTACTTC
>TRBJ2-1|.|.|TRBV11-3
CASSPRASSYNEQFF
TGTGCCAGCAGCCCCAGGGCGAGCTCCTACAATGAGCAGTTCTTC
>TRBJ2-7|.|.|TRBV7-9
CASSLEGREQYF
TGTGCCAGCAGCTTAGAGGGACGCGAGCAGTACTTC
>TRBJ2-3|TRBD2|.|TRBV5-1
CASSAMTPGGDTQYF
TGCGCCAGCAGCGCAATGACACCCGGGGGGGATACGCAGTATTTT
>TRBJ1-2|.|.|TRBV2
CASRTDGNYGYTF
TGTGCCAGCAGGACGGACGGAAACTATGGCTACACCTTC
>TRBJ2-7|.|.|TRBV5-4
CASSPIQRPYEQYF
TGTGCCAGCAGCCCTATCCAGAGGCCCTACGAGCAGTACTTC
>TRBJ1-1|TRBD1|.|TRBV6-2/TRBV6-3
CASSPLTGVGAFF
TGTGCCAGCAGTCCCCTCACAGGGGTTGGAGCTTTCTTT
>TRBJ1-2|.|.|TRBV5-3
CARSLNTQSNYGYTF
TGTGCCAGAAGCTTGAATACACAATCAAACTATGGCTACACCTTC
>TRBJ1-2|TRBD1|.|TRBV2
CASSTFRQGNGYTF
TGTGCCAGCAGTACATTCAGACAGGGTAATGGCTACACCTTC
>TRBJ1-6|.|.|TRBV6-2/TRBV6-3
CASSLGQIRDNSPLHF
TGTGCCAGCAGTTTGGGTCAGATCCGAGACAATTCACCCCTCCACTTT
>TRBJ1-4|.|.|TRBV30
CAWSQEKLFF
TGTGCCTGGAGTCAGGAAAAACTGTTTTTT
>TRBJ2-4|TRBD2|.|TRBV7-2
CASSLARGLASRTGKNIQYF
TGTGCCAGCAGCTTAGCGAGGGGACTAGCGTCCCGGACAGGCAAAAACATTCAGTACTTC
>TRBJ1-5|.|.|TRBV7-9
CASSPRGSNQPQHF
TGTGCCAGCAGCCCCAGGGGTAGCAATCAGCCCCAGCATTTT
>TRBJ2-2|.|.|TRBV19
CASSITGGGTGELFF
TGTGCCAGTAGCATAACCGGTGGGGGCACCGGGGAGCTGTTTTTT
>TRBJ2-2|TRBD2|few|TRBV7-9
CASSRLAGNTGELFF
TGTGCCAGCAGCAGACTAGCGGGGAACACCGGGGAGCTGTTTTTT
>TRBJ1-4|.|.|TRBV11-2
CASSQTRPRFNEKLFF
TGTGCCAGCAGCCAAACTCGACCGCGGTTTAATGAAAAACTGTTTTTT
>TRBJ2-7|TRBD2|.|TRBV20-1
CSASNSGGTTYEQYF
TGCAGTGCTAGTAATAGCGGGGGAACTACCTACGAGCAGTACTTC
>TRBJ1-2|.|.|TRBV15
CATSSPIGQPRALSGYTF
TGTGCCACCAGCTCCCCGATCGGACAGCCCCGGGCGTTGAGTGGCTACACCTTC